A selection of T cell receptor beta chains follows, all from one sample in a study of blood T cell repertoires in COVID-19. Sequencing used immunoSEQ multiplex PCR; TCRdb keeps in-frame clones, though not all of them. The sample has 220,000 or so clones, around 86% seen once. The specimen was peripheral blood. The receptor set was obtained from a man aged 55 to 70 who had recovered from COVID-19. Both conserved end residues are part of each CDR3. Fields, in order: clone size, J gene, V gene, D gene, CDR3 DNA, CDR3 protein. D genes are given only for firm matches. The size of a clone is reported for some rows only, either as once, few or many, or as a class for expanded clones.

size: NA; J: TRBJ2-7; V: TRBV19; D: TRBD1; DNA: TGTGCCAGTAGTACACGGAGGGGACAGGGGGCTGGCGAGCAGTACTTC; CDR3: CASSTRRGQGAGEQYF
size: NA; J: TRBJ1-3; V: TRBV28; D: NA; DNA: TGTGCCAGCAGTTCCCCCGGGGGGCTCGGAAACACCATATATTTT; CDR3: CASSSPGGLGNTIYF
size: NA; J: TRBJ2-5; V: TRBV2; D: NA; DNA: TGTGCCAGCATGGACGAGGGAGAGACCCAGTACTTC; CDR3: CASMDEGETQYF
size: NA; J: TRBJ2-2; V: TRBV27; D: NA; DNA: TGTGCCAGCAGGACGGGACAAATCGCTACCGGGGAGCTGTTTTTT; CDR3: CASRTGQIATGELFF
size: once; J: TRBJ2-5; V: TRBV11-2; D: TRBD1; DNA: TGTGCCAGCAGCGACGGGACAGTGGTTATGGAGACCCAGTACTTC; CDR3: CASSDGTVVMETQYF
size: NA; J: TRBJ1-5; V: TRBV12-3/TRBV12-4; D: NA; DNA: TGTGCCAGCATGCGCCAAAGCAATCAGCCCCAGCATTTT; CDR3: CASMRQSNQPQHF
size: NA; J: TRBJ1-2; V: TRBV5-8; D: NA; DNA: TGTGCCAGCAGCCCTTCGGGTAACTATGGCTACACCTTC; CDR3: CASSPSGNYGYTF
size: NA; J: TRBJ1-1; V: TRBV27; D: NA; DNA: TGTGCCAGCAGCCCATGGGGGGGCGGCACTGAAGCTTTCTTT; CDR3: CASSPWGGGTEAFF
size: NA; J: TRBJ1-1; V: TRBV10-3; D: TRBD1; DNA: TGTGCCATCAGGGGGACAGGCGCACTCACTGAAGCTTTCTTT; CDR3: CAIRGTGALTEAFF
size: NA; J: TRBJ1-1; V: TRBV10-3; D: NA; DNA: TGTGCCATCAGTGTGCAACAGATGAACACTGAAGCTTTCTTT; CDR3: CAISVQQMNTEAFF
size: NA; J: TRBJ1-1; V: TRBV19; D: TRBD1; DNA: TGTGCCAGTAGTACATCCTGGACAGGGGGCACTGAAGCTTTCTTT; CDR3: CASSTSWTGGTEAFF
size: NA; J: TRBJ2-3; V: TRBV6-5; D: NA; DNA: TGTGCCAGCAGTTACCTACTAGGAGATACGCAGTATTTT; CDR3: CASSYLLGDTQYF
size: NA; J: TRBJ2-3; V: TRBV29-1; D: NA; DNA: TGCAGCGCCATTCGGGGGACAGATACGCAGTATTTT; CDR3: CSAIRGTDTQYF
size: NA; J: TRBJ1-1; V: TRBV27; D: TRBD1; DNA: TGTGCCAGCAGTTTAGACAGGGCTGTTTCAACTGAAGCTTTCTTT; CDR3: CASSLDRAVSTEAFF
size: NA; J: TRBJ2-2; V: TRBV19; D: TRBD2; DNA: TGTGCCAGTAGTACAAGACTAGCGGGGCAAACCGGGGAGCTGTTTTTT; CDR3: CASSTRLAGQTGELFF
size: NA; J: TRBJ2-2; V: TRBV28; D: TRBD2; DNA: TGTGCCAGCAGTTTATGGAGGGCCCCTAGCGGGGCTAACACCGGGGAGCTGTTTTTT; CDR3: CASSLWRAPSGANTGELFF
size: once; J: TRBJ1-5; V: TRBV5-8; D: NA; DNA: TGTGCCAGCAGCTTGGCAGGGGATCGCAATCAGCCCCAGCATTTT; CDR3: CASSLAGDRNQPQHF
size: NA; J: TRBJ2-3; V: TRBV2; D: TRBD1; DNA: TGTGCCAGCAGTGAGGACAGGGGATACACAGATACGCAGTATTTT; CDR3: CASSEDRGYTDTQYF
size: NA; J: TRBJ2-3; V: TRBV6-5; D: NA; DNA: TGTGCCAGCATTCGGGCAGGGGCATTAACAGATACGCAGTATTTT; CDR3: CASIRAGALTDTQYF
size: NA; J: TRBJ2-7; V: TRBV28; D: NA; DNA: TGTGCCAGCAGTTTGACAGTCCCCTACGAGCAGTACTTC; CDR3: CASSLTVPYEQYF
size: NA; J: TRBJ2-3; V: TRBV28; D: TRBD2; DNA: TGTGCCAGCAGGGGACTAGCGGGCGTTATAGATACGCAGTATTTT; CDR3: CASRGLAGVIDTQYF
size: NA; J: TRBJ2-1; V: TRBV24-1; D: NA; DNA: TGTGCCACCAGTGATTCCCGGGGAAACAATGAGCAGTTCTTC; CDR3: CATSDSRGNNEQFF
size: few; J: TRBJ2-7; V: TRBV5-6; D: NA; DNA: TGTGCCAGCAGCTTGAATGAGTACGAGCAGTACTTC; CDR3: CASSLNEYEQYF
size: NA; J: TRBJ1-2; V: TRBV5-1; D: NA; DNA: TGCGCCAGCAGTGATTTGGGGCCTGGCTACACCTTC; CDR3: CASSDLGPGYTF
size: NA; J: TRBJ2-1; V: TRBV27; D: TRBD2; DNA: TGTGCCAGCAGCAGACTAGCGGGAGGCCCCGGATCCTACAATGAGCAGTTCTTC; CDR3: CASSRLAGGPGSYNEQFF
size: NA; J: TRBJ1-5; V: TRBV19; D: TRBD1; DNA: TGTGCCAGTAGCGGACAGGGGGCACCCGGCAATCAGCCCCAGCATTTT; CDR3: CASSGQGAPGNQPQHF
size: NA; J: TRBJ2-2; V: TRBV10-2; D: TRBD1; DNA: TGCGCCAGCAGTGCGGCCGGGACAGGGAACACCGGGGAGCTGTTTTTT; CDR3: CASSAAGTGNTGELFF
size: NA; J: TRBJ1-1; V: TRBV27; D: NA; DNA: TGTGCCAGCAGCTCCCGGGAGTACACTGAAGCTTTCTTT; CDR3: CASSSREYTEAFF
size: NA; J: TRBJ2-5; V: TRBV10-1; D: TRBD2; DNA: TGCGCCAGCAGTGGAAGGACTAGCGATATGAAAGAGACCCAGTACTTC; CDR3: CASSGRTSDMKETQYF
size: NA; J: TRBJ1-2; V: TRBV5-5; D: NA; DNA: TGTGCCAGCAGCCCGAATTGGGGCCAGCACTATGGCTACACCTTC; CDR3: CASSPNWGQHYGYTF
size: NA; J: TRBJ1-2; V: TRBV29-1; D: TRBD1; DNA: TGCAGCGTTGACAGGGACAGGAACTACTATGGCTACACCTTC; CDR3: CSVDRDRNYYGYTF
size: NA; J: TRBJ2-2; V: TRBV19; D: TRBD2; DNA: TGTGCCAGTAGTGGGTGGCGGGAGAGCACCGGGGAGCTGTTTTTT; CDR3: CASSGWRESTGELFF
size: NA; J: TRBJ2-1; V: TRBV3-1/TRBV3-2; D: TRBD2; DNA: TGTGCCAGCAGCCAGAGCGGGAGTAACAATGAGCAGTTCTTC; CDR3: CASSQSGSNNEQFF
size: NA; J: TRBJ2-5; V: TRBV25-1; D: NA; DNA: TGTGCCAGCAGTGAATGGGGGCCTGGACAGCTAGAGACCCAGTACTTC; CDR3: CASSEWGPGQLETQYF
size: NA; J: TRBJ2-7; V: TRBV9; D: NA; DNA: TGTGCCAGCAGCGTGTCAGGGAACTCCTACGAGCAGTACTTC; CDR3: CASSVSGNSYEQYF
size: NA; J: TRBJ1-3; V: TRBV28; D: NA; DNA: TGTGCCAGTCGGGTCGTCTCTGGAAACACCATATATTTT; CDR3: CASRVVSGNTIYF
size: NA; J: TRBJ2-7; V: TRBV10-3; D: NA; DNA: TGTGCCATCGGGCAGCCAAGAGAGCAGTACTTC; CDR3: CAIGQPREQYF
size: NA; J: TRBJ2-7; V: TRBV5-4; D: TRBD2; DNA: TGTGCCAGCAGCGGGACTAGCGGGAGCTCGTACGAGCAGTACTTC; CDR3: CASSGTSGSSYEQYF
size: NA; J: TRBJ2-2; V: TRBV19; D: TRBD2; DNA: TGTGCCAGTAGTACCCGGACTAGCGGAAACACCGGGGAGCTGTTTTTT; CDR3: CASSTRTSGNTGELFF
size: NA; J: TRBJ2-5; V: TRBV15; D: NA; DNA: TGTGCCACCAGCAGCCACAGGGAGACCCAGTACTTC; CDR3: CATSSHRETQYF
size: NA; J: TRBJ2-2; V: TRBV2; D: NA; DNA: TGTGCCAGCAGAATAAATTTAGCAGCGAACACCGGGGAGCTGTTTTTT; CDR3: CASRINLAANTGELFF
size: NA; J: TRBJ1-4; V: TRBV3-1/TRBV3-2; D: NA; DNA: TGTGCCAGCAGCCAAACGAGTCTCGGGGGGCGTAATGAAAAACTGTTTTTT; CDR3: CASSQTSLGGRNEKLFF
size: NA; J: TRBJ1-2; V: TRBV18; D: NA; DNA: TGTGCCAGCTCACCGGCAGGGAGGTATGGCTACACCTTC; CDR3: CASSPAGRYGYTF
size: once; J: TRBJ2-3; V: TRBV6-2/TRBV6-3; D: NA; DNA: TGTGCCAGCAGTTCCGGGGGCACAGATACGCAGTATTTT; CDR3: CASSSGGTDTQYF
size: NA; J: TRBJ2-7; V: TRBV5-1; D: NA; DNA: TGCGCCAGCAGCAGGGGGACCCAGTACGAGCAGTACTTC; CDR3: CASSRGTQYEQYF
size: NA; J: TRBJ2-1; V: TRBV7-2; D: TRBD2; DNA: TGTGCCAGCAGGTCTAGCGGGAGTTCCTACAATGAGCAGTTCTTC; CDR3: CASRSSGSSYNEQFF